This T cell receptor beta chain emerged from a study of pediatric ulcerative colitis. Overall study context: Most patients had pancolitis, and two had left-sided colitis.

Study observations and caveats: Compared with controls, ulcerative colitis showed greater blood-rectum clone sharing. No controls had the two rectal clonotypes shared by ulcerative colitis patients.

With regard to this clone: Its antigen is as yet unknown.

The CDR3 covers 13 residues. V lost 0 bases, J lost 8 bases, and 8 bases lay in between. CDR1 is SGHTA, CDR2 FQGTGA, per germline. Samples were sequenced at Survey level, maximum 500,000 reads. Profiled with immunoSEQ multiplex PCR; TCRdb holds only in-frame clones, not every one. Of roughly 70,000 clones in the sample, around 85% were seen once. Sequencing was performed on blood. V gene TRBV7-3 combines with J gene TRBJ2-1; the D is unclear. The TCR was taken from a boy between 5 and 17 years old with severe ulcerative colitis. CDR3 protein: CASSLTGLDEQFF. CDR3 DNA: TGTGCCAGCAGCTTAACAGGCCTGGATGAGCAGTTCTTC.